This TCR beta chain was identified in a study of response to subunit inactivated influenza vaccine. Comments on this clonotype: The antigen remains unidentified.

General study results and limits: Each seasonal influenza vaccination, the authors suggested, recruits few new T cells.

TCRdb reprocessed the RT-PCR reads via MiXCR and lists one record per CDR3 protein. Of roughly 790,000 distinct CDR3 sequences listed, around 20% are singletons. The sample here was PBMCs from blood, taken less than 6 days after vaccination. This receptor was identified in a man aged 45 to 65 who received an inactivated influenza vaccine.

The CDR3 loop reads CASSLVRSNREKLFF. CDR3 DNA: TGTGCCAGCAGCTTAGTCCGTAGCAATCGTGAAAAACTGTTTTTT. The V gene is TRBV7-9, the J gene TRBJ1-4; D is unclear. V was trimmed by 1 base and J by 7 bases, leaving 13 bases between them. The CDR3 runs 15 residues. From germline, CDR1 is SEHNR and CDR2 FQNEAQ (reference sequence).